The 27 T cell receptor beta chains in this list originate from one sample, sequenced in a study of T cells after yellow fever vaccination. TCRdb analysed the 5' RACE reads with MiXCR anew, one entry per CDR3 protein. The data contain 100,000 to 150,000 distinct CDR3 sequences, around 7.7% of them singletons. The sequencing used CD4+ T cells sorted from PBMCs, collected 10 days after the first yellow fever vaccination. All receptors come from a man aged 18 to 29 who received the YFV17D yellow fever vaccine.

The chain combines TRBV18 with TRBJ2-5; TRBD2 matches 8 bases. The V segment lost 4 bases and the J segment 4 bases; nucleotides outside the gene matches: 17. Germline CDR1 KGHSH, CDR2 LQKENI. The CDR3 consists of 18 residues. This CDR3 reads CASSLRALGGGPRETQYF. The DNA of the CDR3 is TGTGCCAGCTCACTGAGGGCTCTTGGCGGGGGGCCTCGAGAGACCCAGTACTTC.

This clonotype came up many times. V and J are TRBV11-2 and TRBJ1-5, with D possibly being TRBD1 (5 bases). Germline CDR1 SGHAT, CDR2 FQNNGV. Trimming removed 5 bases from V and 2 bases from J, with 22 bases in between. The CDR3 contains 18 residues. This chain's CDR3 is CASSLNRDSPERNQPQHF. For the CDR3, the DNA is TGTGCCAGCAGCCTAAACCGGGACTCGCCCGAGCGCAATCAGCCCCAGCATTTT.

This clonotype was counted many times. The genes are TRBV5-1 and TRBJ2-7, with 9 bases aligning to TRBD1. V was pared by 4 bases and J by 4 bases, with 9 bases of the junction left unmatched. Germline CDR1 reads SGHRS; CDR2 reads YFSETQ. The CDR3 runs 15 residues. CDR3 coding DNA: TGCGCCAGCAGCATCAAGGGACAGGGTCAGTACGAGCAGTACTTC. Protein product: CASSIKGQGQYEQYF. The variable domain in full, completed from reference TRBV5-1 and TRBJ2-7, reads KAGVTQTPRYLIKTRGQQVTLSCSPISGHRSVSWYQQTPGQGLQFLFEYFSETQRNKGNFPGRFSGRQFSNSRSEMNVSTLELGDSALYLCASSIKGQGQYEQYFGPGTRLTVT.

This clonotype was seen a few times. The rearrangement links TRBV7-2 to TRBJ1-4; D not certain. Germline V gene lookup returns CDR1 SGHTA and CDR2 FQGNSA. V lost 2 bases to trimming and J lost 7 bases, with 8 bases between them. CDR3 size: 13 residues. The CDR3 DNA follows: TGTGCCAGCAGCTTATACGTGTTTGAAAAACTGTTTTTT. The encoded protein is CASSLYVFEKLFF.

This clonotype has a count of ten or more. CDR3 loop: CASSPRAAVGETQYF. CDR3 nucleotides: TGTGCCAGCTCACCAAGAGCCGCCGTGGGGGAGACCCAGTACTTC. The rearrangement uses TRBV18 and TRBJ2-5, with D hard to call. The CDR3 covers 15 residues. V was trimmed by 2 bases and J by 5 bases, leaving 15 bases between them. Germline V gives CDR1 KGHSH, CDR2 LQKENI. Full variable domain (remainder filled in from reference TRBV18 and TRBJ2-5): NAGVMQNPRHLVRRRGQEARLRCSPMKGHSHVYWYRQLPEEGLKFMVYLQKENIIDESGMPKERFSAEFPKEGPSILRIQQVVRGDSAAYFCASSPRAAVGETQYFGPGTRLLVL.

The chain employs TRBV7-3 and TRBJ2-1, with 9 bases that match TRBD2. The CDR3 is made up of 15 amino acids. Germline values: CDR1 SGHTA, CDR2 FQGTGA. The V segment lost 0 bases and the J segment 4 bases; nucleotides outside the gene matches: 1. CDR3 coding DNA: TGTGCCAGCAGCTTAACTAGCGGGGGATACAATGAGCAGTTCTTC. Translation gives CASSLTSGGYNEQFF.

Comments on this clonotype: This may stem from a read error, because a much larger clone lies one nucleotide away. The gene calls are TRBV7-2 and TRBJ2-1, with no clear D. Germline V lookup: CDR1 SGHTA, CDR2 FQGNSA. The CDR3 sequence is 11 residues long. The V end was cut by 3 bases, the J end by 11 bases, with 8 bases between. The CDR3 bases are TGTGCCAGCAGCTTTATGAGTAAGCAGTTCTTC. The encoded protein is CASSFMSKQFF.

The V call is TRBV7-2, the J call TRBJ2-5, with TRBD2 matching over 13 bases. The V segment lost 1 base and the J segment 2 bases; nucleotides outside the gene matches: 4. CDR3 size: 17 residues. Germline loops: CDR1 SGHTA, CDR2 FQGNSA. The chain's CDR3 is CASSLVGLAGSQETQYF. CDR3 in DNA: TGTGCCAGCAGCTTAGTGGGACTAGCGGGGTCACAAGAGACCCAGTACTTC.

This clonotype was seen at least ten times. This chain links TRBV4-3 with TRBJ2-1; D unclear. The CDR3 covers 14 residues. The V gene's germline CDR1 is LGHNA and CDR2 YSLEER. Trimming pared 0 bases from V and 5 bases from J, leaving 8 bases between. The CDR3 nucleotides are TGCGCCAGCAGCCAAGAGATAATAAACAATGAGCAGTTCTTC. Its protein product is CASSQEIINNEQFF.

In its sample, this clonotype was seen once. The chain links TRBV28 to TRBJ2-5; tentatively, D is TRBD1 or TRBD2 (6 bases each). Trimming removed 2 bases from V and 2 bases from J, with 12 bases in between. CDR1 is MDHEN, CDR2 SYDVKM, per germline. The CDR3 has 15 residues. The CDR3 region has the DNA TGTGCCAGCAGTTTAGGGGGGCGCCAGCAAGAGACCCAGTACTTC. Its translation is CASSLGGRQQETQYF. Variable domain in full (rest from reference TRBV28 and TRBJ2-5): DVKVTQSSRYLVKRTGEKVFLECVQDMDHENMFWYRQDPGLGLRLIYFSYDVKMKEKGDIPEGYSVSREKKERFSLILESASTNQTSMYLCASSLGGRQQETQYFGPGTRLLVL.

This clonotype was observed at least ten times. The CDR3 DNA sequence: TGCGCCAGCAGCTTCTCAGCGGGGGGCCCGGAGACCCAGTACTTC. It codes for CASSFSAGGPETQYF. The chain links TRBV5-1 to TRBJ2-5; 9 bases align to TRBD2. Losses at the gene ends were 2 bases for V and 5 bases for J; bases not matched to a gene: 7. This CDR3 contains 15 residues. Germline lookup yields CDR1 SGHRS and CDR2 YFSETQ.

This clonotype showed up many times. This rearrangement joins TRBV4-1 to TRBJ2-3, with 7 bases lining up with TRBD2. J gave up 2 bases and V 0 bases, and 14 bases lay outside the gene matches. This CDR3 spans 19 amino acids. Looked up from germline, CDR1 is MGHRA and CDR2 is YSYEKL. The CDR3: CASSQDGGEVLSATDTQYF. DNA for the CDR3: TGCGCCAGCAGCCAAGATGGGGGGGAGGTACTGTCGGCCACAGATACGCAGTATTTT.

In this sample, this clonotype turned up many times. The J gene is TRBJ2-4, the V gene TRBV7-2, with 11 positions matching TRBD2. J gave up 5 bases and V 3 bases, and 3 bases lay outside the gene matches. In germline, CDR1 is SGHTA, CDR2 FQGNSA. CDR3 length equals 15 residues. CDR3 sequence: CASSFSGGAENIQYF. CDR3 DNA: TGTGCCAGCAGCTTTAGCGGGGGGGCTGAAAACATTCAGTACTTC.

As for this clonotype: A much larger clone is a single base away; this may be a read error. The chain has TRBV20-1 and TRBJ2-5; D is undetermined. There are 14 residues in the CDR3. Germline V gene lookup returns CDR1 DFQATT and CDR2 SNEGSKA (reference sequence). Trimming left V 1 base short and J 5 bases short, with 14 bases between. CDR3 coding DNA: TGCAGTGCTAGAGGTGGACGAGCCGGGGAGACCCAGTACTTC. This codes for CSARGGRAGETQYF.

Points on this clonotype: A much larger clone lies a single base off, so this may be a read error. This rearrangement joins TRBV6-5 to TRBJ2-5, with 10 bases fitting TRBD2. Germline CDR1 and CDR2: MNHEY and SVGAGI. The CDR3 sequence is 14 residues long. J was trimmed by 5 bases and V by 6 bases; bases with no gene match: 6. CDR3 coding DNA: TGTGCCAGCAGATACAGCGGGGGGGCGGAGACCCAGTACTTC. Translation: CASRYSGGAETQYF.

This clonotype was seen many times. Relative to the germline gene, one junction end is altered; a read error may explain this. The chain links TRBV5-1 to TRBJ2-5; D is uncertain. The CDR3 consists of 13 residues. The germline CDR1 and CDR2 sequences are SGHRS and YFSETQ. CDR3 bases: TGTGCCAGCAGCTTAGCTCAACAAGAGACCCAGTACTTC. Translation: CASSLAQQETQYF.

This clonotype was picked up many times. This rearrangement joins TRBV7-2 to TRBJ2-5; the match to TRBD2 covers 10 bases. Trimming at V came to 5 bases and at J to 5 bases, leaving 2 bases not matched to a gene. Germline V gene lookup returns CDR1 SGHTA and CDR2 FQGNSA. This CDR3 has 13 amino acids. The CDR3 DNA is TGTGCCAGCAGCAGAGCGGGGGGGGAGACCCAGTACTTC. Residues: CASSRAGGETQYF.

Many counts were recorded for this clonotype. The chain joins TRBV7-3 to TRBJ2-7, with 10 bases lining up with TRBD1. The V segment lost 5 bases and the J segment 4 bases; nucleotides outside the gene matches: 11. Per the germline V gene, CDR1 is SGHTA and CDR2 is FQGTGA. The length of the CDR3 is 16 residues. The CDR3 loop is CASSQTGGAGTYEQYF. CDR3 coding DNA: TGTGCCAGCAGCCAGACAGGGGGCGCGGGCACTTACGAGCAGTACTTC.

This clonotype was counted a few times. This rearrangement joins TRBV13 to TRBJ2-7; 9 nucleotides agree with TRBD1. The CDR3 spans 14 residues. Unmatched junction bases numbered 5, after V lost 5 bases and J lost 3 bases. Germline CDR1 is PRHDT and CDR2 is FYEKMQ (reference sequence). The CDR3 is CASSTRQGGYEQYF. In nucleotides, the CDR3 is TGTGCCAGCAGCACCCGACAGGGGGGCTACGAGCAGTACTTC.

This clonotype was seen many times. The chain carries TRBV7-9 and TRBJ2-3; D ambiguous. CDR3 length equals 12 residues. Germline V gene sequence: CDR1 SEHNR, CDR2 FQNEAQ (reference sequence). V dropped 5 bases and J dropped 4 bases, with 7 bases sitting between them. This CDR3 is CASSLNADTQYF. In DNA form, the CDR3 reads TGTGCCAGCAGCCTAAATGCAGATACGCAGTATTTT.

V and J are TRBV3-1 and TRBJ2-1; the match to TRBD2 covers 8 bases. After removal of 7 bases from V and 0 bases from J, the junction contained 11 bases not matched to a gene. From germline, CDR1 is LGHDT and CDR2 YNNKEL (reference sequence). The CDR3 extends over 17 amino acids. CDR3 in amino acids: CASTQAGSGGSYNEQFF. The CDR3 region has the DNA TGTGCCAGCACCCAGGCGGGCAGCGGGGGCTCCTACAATGAGCAGTTCTTC.

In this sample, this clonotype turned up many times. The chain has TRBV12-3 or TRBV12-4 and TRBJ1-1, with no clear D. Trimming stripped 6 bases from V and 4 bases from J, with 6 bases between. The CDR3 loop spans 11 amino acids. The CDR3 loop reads CASSVLTEAFF. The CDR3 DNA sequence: TGTGCCAGCAGCGTACTCACTGAAGCTTTCTTT.

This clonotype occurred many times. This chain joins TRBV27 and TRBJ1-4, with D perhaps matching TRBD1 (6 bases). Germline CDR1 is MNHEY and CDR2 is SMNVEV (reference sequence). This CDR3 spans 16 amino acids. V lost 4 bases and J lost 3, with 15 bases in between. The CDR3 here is CASSSLRGRANEKLFF. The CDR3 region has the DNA TGTGCCAGCAGTTCTCTTCGGGGGCGGGCTAATGAAAAACTGTTTTTT.

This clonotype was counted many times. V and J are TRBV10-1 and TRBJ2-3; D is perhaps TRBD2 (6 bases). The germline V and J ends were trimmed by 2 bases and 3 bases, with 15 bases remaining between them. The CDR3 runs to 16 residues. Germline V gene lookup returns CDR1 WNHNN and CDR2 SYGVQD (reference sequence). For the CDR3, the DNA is TGCGCCAGCAGTGAGGACCGGGAGATGGGGACAGATACGCAGTATTTT. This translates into CASSEDREMGTDTQYF.

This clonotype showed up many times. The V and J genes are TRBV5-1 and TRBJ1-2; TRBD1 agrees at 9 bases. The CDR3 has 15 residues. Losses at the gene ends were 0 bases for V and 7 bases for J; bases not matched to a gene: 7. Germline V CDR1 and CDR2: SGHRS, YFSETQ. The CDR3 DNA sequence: TGCGCCAGCAGCTTGGGACAGGGGGAGGTCTTTGGCTACACCTTC. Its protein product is CASSLGQGEVFGYTF.

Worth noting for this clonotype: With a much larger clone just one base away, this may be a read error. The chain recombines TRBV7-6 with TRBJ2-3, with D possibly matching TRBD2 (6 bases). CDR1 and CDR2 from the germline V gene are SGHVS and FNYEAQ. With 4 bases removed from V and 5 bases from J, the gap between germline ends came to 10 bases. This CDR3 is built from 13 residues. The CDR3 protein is CASSSRLGDTQYF. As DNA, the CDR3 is TGTGCCAGCAGCTCCCGACTAGGAGATACGCAGTATTTT.

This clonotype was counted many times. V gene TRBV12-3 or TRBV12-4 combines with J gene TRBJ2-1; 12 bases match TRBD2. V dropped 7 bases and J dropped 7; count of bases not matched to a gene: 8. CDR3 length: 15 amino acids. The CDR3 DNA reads TGTGCCAGCACCCTACGACTAGCGGGGGTTAATGAGCAGTTCTTC. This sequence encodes CASTLRLAGVNEQFF.